This TCR beta chain appears in the sequencing data of a study of shared clonotypes between healthy human individuals. Sorted subsets were amplified in replicate PCRs using around 200 ng DNA, approximately 30,000 T cell genomes. Profiled with immunoSEQ multiplex PCR; TCRdb holds only in-frame clones, not every one. The profile shows some 790,000 clones, roughly 72% of them singletons. V shed 6 bases and J shed 3 bases, with 11 bases lying between them. The CDR3 has 13 amino acids. Germline V gene sequence: CDR1 SGHVS, CDR2 FNYEAQ. This clone was seen more than once but under ten times. Its antigen is as yet unknown. Findings and limits, study-wide: Sorted-subset sequencing, rarefaction showed, was incomplete despite large depth. Estimated clonotype richness was generally higher in naive than memory subsets.

The source is a woman in her twenties or thirties in good health. The sequenced material came from memory CD4+ T cells sorted from blood. Subset: CD45RA-negative fraction. The chain carries TRBV7-6 and TRBJ1-1, with D possibly TRBD1 on 5 matching bases. CDR3 DNA: TGTGCCAGCAGGAACCAAGGGGACACTGAAGCTTTCTTT. It encodes CASRNQGDTEAFF.